This paragraph reports one T cell receptor (beta chain). As yet, its antigen is unknown. Here immunoSEQ multiplex PCR was the method, and the copy in TCRdb shows in-frame clones only, minus some. The top ten hold less than 3.5% of the sample, which has under 250,000 clones, roughly 89% seen once. This specimen belongs to a study of Ad26.COV2.S vaccination and SARS-CoV-2 variants. Study-wide points: Higher spike-specific TCR breadth was found in vaccine recipients than in placebo recipients.

Sample treatment: approximately 18 received Ad26.COV2.S at low or high dose, single or two shots; roughly five received placebo; per-sample allocation not given. Vaccine and placebo recipients were sampled on day 63 after the first injection. In Boston, the donor was an adult between 18-55 years of age. This clonotype was obtained from a person aged 18-60 years who received the Ad26.COV2.S COVID-19 vaccine or a placebo. The source material was peripheral blood, sampled in a trial of Ad26.COV2.S vaccine versus placebo.

The CDR3 loop reads CASSPRSNYGYTF. The CDR3 DNA follows: TGTGCCAGCAGCCCTAGGTCAAACTATGGCTACACCTTC. J is TRBJ1-2 and V is TRBV7-9, with D hard to call. The V and J ends lost 5 bases and 2 bases respectively, with 9 bases between them. The CDR3 length is 13 residues. The germline CDR1 and CDR2 sequences are SEHNR and FQNEAQ (reference sequence).